The entry below describes one TCR beta chain. The table lists this clonotype with a few counts. Its antigen is currently not known. No base quality values were provided; no much bigger clone lies one nucleotide off. The data are from a study of T-cell memory formation after mild COVID-19 (dated by TCRdb to 2020 to 2022). Looking at the study overall: Most TCR sequence clusters were specific to one of the two donors. Longitudinal TCRalpha and TCRbeta repertoire sequencing tracked T-cell clones expanding and contracting after mild COVID-19 in a couple of donors. The cohort comprised two young, previously healthy adult volunteers, one female and one male.

The instrument was an Illumina NovaSeq 6000. TCRalpha and TCRbeta cDNA libraries were built by 5'RACE with constant-segment primers, adding sample barcodes and unique molecular identifiers. RNA was extracted from every sample with Trizol reagent. Libraries were amplified in two PCR steps, with a second sample barcode and Illumina TruSeq adapters added in the second step. The libraries were sequenced on an Illumina NovaSeq using 2 x 150 bp paired-end reads. On the study's bioinformatics: The reads were demultiplexed and collapsed into UMI-guided consensus sequences using migec v1.2.7. Using mixcr v2.1.11, UMI consensuses were aligned to TRA and TRB V and J templates and then assembled into clonotypes. A clonotype was counted as expanded or contracted only when both edgeR and NoisET called the clonotype significant, with the noise models trained on biological replicates. For edgeR calls, the cutoffs were a false discovery rate-adjusted p below 0.01 and a log2 fold-change threshold of 1. As an exploratory analysis of dynamics, max-normalized trajectories of the 1000 most abundant clonotypes were examined with PCA combined with hierarchical clustering. Each responding clone was given a CD4 or CD8 phenotype based on the CD4+ and CD8+ repertoires, which had been sequenced separately. TCRdb trimmed public reads at Q25 via fastp, called clones via MiXCR and kept in-frame beta chains. Each record represents a unique CDR3 protein, reported with the most common genes and DNA among its rows. TCRdb, rather than the study authors, made the V and J calls. This sample holds 300,000 to 400,000 distinct CDR3 sequences; 12% to 15% were observed only once. The top ten hold over 20% of the sample.

Findings and caveats that apply to the study as a whole: SARS-CoV-2 specificity was not confirmed for the second-wave clones peaking on day 37. From day 15 to 85, contracting clones showed balanced CD4/CD8 phenotypes, whereas a second wave of clones that expanded from day 15 to 37 leaned towards CD4+. Contracting CD4+ clones were located mainly in the CM and EM memory subsets, whereas CD8+ clones were found to be enriched in EMRA. Some responding clones were detected in pre-infection memory, which suggested that pre-existing cross-reactive memory T cells had joined the SARS-CoV-2 response. Only a couple of mild cases were covered in the study, and larger cohorts including severe cases with pre-infection samples were considered necessary.

After removal of 2 bases from V and 5 bases from J, the junction retains 4 bases not matched to a gene. Including the terminal cysteine and phenylalanine, the CDR3 comprises 15 residues. Just CDR3 DNA is preserved here, 45 bases in frame from base 1. Looking up the germline V gene yields CDR1 LGHNA and CDR2 YNFKEQ. Ficoll-Paque density gradient centrifugation was the method used to isolate PBMCs. Sequencing was carried out using PBMCs or a T cell subset sorted from them (not recorded which). The receptor chain draws on TRBV4-2 and TRBJ2-5, with TRBD1 identical over 11 junction bases. The origin of this receptor is a man in his late teens or twenties who had mild COVID-19 (a few samples of this study predate the infection). The sample titles of this study are shuffled in the database, so cell type and time point are left out; the donor was told from shared clones. DNA sequence: TGTGCCAGCAGCCAATGGACAGGGGGCGAGGAGACCCAGTACTTC. Protein translation: CASSQWTGGEETQYF.